These T cell receptor beta chains were read from a single sample in a study of blood T cell repertoires in COVID-19. Some clones are missing from TCRdb's copy, which holds only in-frame ones; the method was immunoSEQ multiplex PCR. The data contain 250,000 or so clones, nearly 90% of them singletons. The sequencing sample was made of peripheral blood. These TCRs come from a middle-aged woman who had recovered from COVID-19. The CDR3 runs from the conserved cysteine through the conserved F or W.

j_call	v_call	cdr3_aa
TRBJ2-2	TRBV11-3	CASSSNDRGRNTGELFF
TRBJ1-4	TRBV7-9	CASSLEPSPGQGSNEKLFF
TRBJ2-1	TRBV20-1	CSARGGNEQFF
TRBJ2-3	TRBV19	CASRDPGGRTDTQYF
TRBJ1-3	TRBV7-9	CASSSTGLAGNTIYF
TRBJ2-3	TRBV6-5	CASSNRGGGTDTQYF
TRBJ1-2	TRBV2	CASSEQGAKYGYTF
TRBJ1-6	TRBV19	CASSIGDTDSPLHF
TRBJ2-5	TRBV14	CASSQRRTSGRAKETQYF
TRBJ1-5	TRBV4-3	CASSQDTQKPQHF